What follows are 26 T cell receptor beta chains derived from one specimen sequenced in a study of blood T cell repertoires in COVID-19 (dated by TCRdb to 2020 to 2021). Libraries were prepared through the immunoSEQ multiplex PCR assay. TCRdb provides this immuneACCESS table in a form limited to in-frame rearrangements. Some clones are lacking; in checked studies, under half of them reflect an unresolved V gene, and why the rest are absent is not known. A total of 310,000 or so clones appear in this sample, about 91% of them only once. The ten top clones hold about 8.9% of the sample. The sequenced material came from PBMCs or T cells enriched from blood (not recorded which). Receptor source: a woman aged 18 to 35 who had recovered from COVID-19.

This clone was seen a single time. For the CDR3, the DNA is TGTGCCACCAGCAAGTCCGGGACAGCGCTCGAGCAGTACTTC. Translated: CATSKSGTALEQYF. The chain recombines TRBV15 with TRBJ2-7; TRBD1 agrees at 7 bases. Germline loops: CDR1 LNHNV, CDR2 YYDKDF (reference sequence). Trimming cost V 4 bases and J 6 bases; bases outside gene matches: 9. CDR3 length equals 14 residues.

This chain links TRBV27 with TRBJ1-2, with TRBD1 matching over 9 bases. CDR1 is MNHEY and CDR2 is SMNVEV in the germline V gene (reference sequence). The CDR3 is 12 amino acids. After removal of 6 bases from V and 5 bases from J, the junction contained 1 base not matched to a gene. The CDR3 here is CASSGTGYGYTF. CDR3 DNA sequence: TGTGCCAGCAGCGGGACAGGGTATGGCTACACCTTC.

This chain joins TRBV7-3 and TRBJ2-5; 12 bases agree with TRBD2. CDR3 length: 14 amino acids. CDR1 is SGHTA, CDR2 FQGTGA, per germline. J gave up 5 bases and V 5 bases, and 3 bases lay outside the gene matches. CDR3 coding DNA: TGTGCCAGCAGCCTAGCGGGAGGGGATGAGACCCAGTACTTC. This translates into CASSLAGGDETQYF.

The chain employs TRBV5-1 and TRBJ2-1; 11 nucleotides align to TRBD2. This CDR3 has 18 amino acids. V dropped 2 bases and J dropped 0; count of bases not matched to a gene: 7. Germline V gene data show CDR1 as SGHRS and CDR2 as YFSETQ. The CDR3 reads CASSFSSGGFSSYNEQFF. The CDR3 DNA reads as TGCGCCAGCAGCTTCTCTAGCGGGGGGTTTAGCTCCTACAATGAGCAGTTCTTC.

This clone occurred many times. The rearrangement links TRBV5-1 to TRBJ2-2, with D maybe TRBD2 (5 bases). The V and J ends lost 0 bases and 4 bases respectively, with 13 bases between them. The CDR3 sequence is 16 residues long. The germline V gene encodes CDR1 SGHRS and CDR2 YFSETQ. The CDR3 loop is CASSLVSGWSTGELFF. The CDR3 bases are TGCGCCAGCAGCTTGGTTTCGGGGTGGTCCACCGGGGAGCTGTTTTTT.

This clone has a handful of counts. The chain carries TRBV5-1 and TRBJ2-7; 7 positions agree with TRBD1. CDR1 SGHRS and CDR2 YFSETQ come from the germline V gene. This CDR3 comprises 14 residues. The ends lost 2 bases at V and 4 bases at J; junction bases unmatched: 6. The CDR3 is CASSLPGQIYEQYF. The DNA for the CDR3 is TGCGCCAGCAGCTTACCGGGACAGATATACGAGCAGTACTTC.

The rearrangement joins TRBV19 to TRBJ1-1, with TRBD1 as a possible D gene (5 bases). The germline V gene encodes CDR1 LNHDA and CDR2 SQIVND (reference sequence). V lost 5 bases and J lost 5, with 18 bases in between. The CDR3 length is 15 residues. For the CDR3, the DNA is TGTGCCAGTAGTGTCGTGGTCGGGGCGGGAACTGAAGCTTTCTTT. Protein sequence: CASSVVVGAGTEAFF.

This chain uses TRBV27 with TRBJ1-2; 8 bases map to TRBD1. In germline, CDR1 is MNHEY, CDR2 SMNVEV (reference sequence). Unmatched junction bases numbered 25, after V lost 4 bases and J lost 0 bases. This CDR3 spans 22 amino acids. The CDR3: CASSSGYNRNRGEKLANYGYTF. DNA of the CDR3: TGTGCCAGCAGTTCTGGCTATAACCGGAACAGGGGGGAGAAGTTAGCTAACTATGGCTACACCTTC.

The chain joins TRBV7-9 to TRBJ2-7; 10 bases line up with TRBD1. J was trimmed by 3 bases and V by 5 bases; bases with no gene match: 4. CDR3 length: 14 residues. Germline CDR1 and CDR2: SEHNR and FQNEAQ (reference sequence). In DNA, the CDR3 is TGTGCCAGCAGCCCCCGGGACAGGGGCTACGAGCAGTACTTC. Protein: CASSPRDRGYEQYF.

The chain uses TRBV6-2 or TRBV6-3 and TRBJ1-2; 12 bases are a match to TRBD1. The CDR3 has 13 residues. Germline CDR1 reads MNHEY; CDR2 reads SVGEGT. Trimming took 6 bases from V and 14 from J; bases not matched to a gene: 10. This CDR3 is CASSPPGQGAPTF. The CDR3 DNA follows: TGTGCCAGCAGCCCACCGGGACAGGGGGCGCCTACCTTC.

The chain uses TRBV3-1 (or the pseudogene TRBV3-2) and TRBJ2-1, with D tentatively TRBD2 (5 bases). CDR3 size: 17 residues. Between the trimmed V and J ends, which lost 5 bases and 0 bases, there was a span of 17 bases. Germline assignment: CDR1 LGHDT and CDR2 YNNKEL (reference sequence). CDR3 region: CASSRQSGRGSYNEQFF. The CDR3 nucleotides read TGTGCCAGCAGCAGACAATCCGGACGGGGCTCCTACAATGAGCAGTTCTTC.

This clone has only one observation. The J gene is TRBJ1-1, the V gene TRBV6-5, with TRBD1 as a possible D gene (6 bases). The CDR3 covers 14 residues. With 1 base removed from V and 4 bases from J, the gap between germline ends came to 10 bases. Per the germline V gene, CDR1 is MNHEY and CDR2 is SVGAGI. The CDR3 sequence is CASSYFGQTTEAFF. The CDR3 DNA follows: TGTGCCAGCAGTTACTTTGGACAGACCACTGAAGCTTTCTTT.

This clone has only one observation. This rearrangement joins TRBV7-2 to TRBJ2-2, with 9 positions matching TRBD2. CDR1 is SGHTA, CDR2 FQGNSA, per germline. V shed 2 bases and J 6 bases; nucleotides not matched to a gene: 13. The CDR3 consists of 18 residues. The DNA for the CDR3 is TGTGCCAGCAGCTTATTTAGTGTAGCGGGAGTAACTGCCGGGGAGCTGTTTTTT. It specifies CASSLFSVAGVTAGELFF.

This clone was observed a handful of times. V is TRBV7-2 and J is TRBJ1-3; perhaps TRBD1 as D (6 bases). Germline V CDR1 and CDR2: SGHTA, FQGNSA. Trimming stripped 5 bases from V and 0 bases from J, with 14 bases between. The CDR3 totals 16 residues. The CDR3 reads CASSPWDIRSGNTIYF. For the CDR3, the DNA is TGTGCCAGCAGCCCTTGGGACATCCGCTCTGGAAACACCATATATTTT.

The chain employs TRBV30 and TRBJ1-4, with 11 nucleotides matching TRBD1. V trimming: 5 bases; J trimming: 4 bases; junction bases outside the gene matches: 9. The CDR3 extends over 16 amino acids. Germline loops: CDR1 GTSNPN, CDR2 SVGIG (reference sequence). The CDR3: CAWSRDRGILNEKLFF. The CDR3, as DNA: TGTGCCTGGTCCCGGGACAGGGGGATCCTTAATGAAAAACTGTTTTTT. The complete variable domain, with remaining parts taken from reference TRBV30 and TRBJ1-4, reads SQTIHQWPATLVQPVGSPLSLECTVEGTSNPNLYWYRQAAGRGLQLLFYSVGIGQISSEVPQNLSASRPQDRQFILSSKKLLLSDSGFYLCAWSRDRGILNEKLFFGSGTQLSVL.

This chain connects TRBV6-5 to TRBJ1-6; the match to TRBD1 covers 10 bases. V lost 1 base to trimming and J lost 8 bases; unmatched junction nucleotides: 5. Germline loops: CDR1 MNHEY, CDR2 SVGAGI. The CDR3 consists of 16 residues. Here the CDR3 DNA reads TGTGCCAGCAGTTACTTGACCGGGACAGGGGATTCACCCCTCCACTTT. It translates to CASSYLTGTGDSPLHF.

The chain links TRBV4-3 to TRBJ1-2; D is perhaps TRBD1 (5 bases). Germline CDR1 and CDR2: LGHNA and YSLEER. The CDR3 is 16 residues long. V shed 1 base and J shed 0 bases, with 12 bases lying between them. The CDR3 is CASSQAGGPANYGYTF. The DNA of the CDR3 is TGCGCCAGCAGCCAAGCGGGGGGTCCAGCTAACTATGGCTACACCTTC.

The chain couples TRBV6-4 to TRBJ1-5, with D perhaps matching TRBD1 (5 bases). Trimming took off 4 bases at V and 1 base at J, with 14 bases between the two ends. Germline CDR1 reads MRHNA; CDR2 reads SNTAGT. This CDR3 has 16 residues. The CDR3 region has the DNA TGTGCCAGCAGTGTTGCCAGGGTAGAAAGCAATCAGCCCCAGCATTTT. It codes for CASSVARVESNQPQHF.

The chain uses TRBV6-5 and TRBJ2-3; 7 positions agree with TRBD1. Unmatched junction bases numbered 7, after V lost 8 bases and J lost 5 bases. The CDR3 covers 13 residues. Germline CDR1 and CDR2: MNHEY and SVGAGI. CDR3 nucleotide sequence: TGTGCCAGCTTTAGAGGGGGCCAAGATACGCAGTATTTT. Protein product: CASFRGGQDTQYF.

This chain links TRBV3-1 (or the pseudogene TRBV3-2) with TRBJ1-2; no clear D. This CDR3 is 15 amino acids long. The V and J ends lost 0 bases and 4 bases respectively, with 12 bases between them. Per germline, CDR1 LGHDT and CDR2 YNNKEL (reference sequence). CDR3 sequence: CASSQDPTRPYGYTF. The DNA of the CDR3 is TGTGCCAGCAGCCAAGATCCCACGCGGCCCTATGGCTACACCTTC.

The rearrangement links TRBV12-5 to TRBJ1-2; TRBD1 matches 7 bases. V shed 5 bases and J 4 bases; nucleotides not matched to a gene: 13. Germline V gene lookup returns CDR1 LGHNT and CDR2 FRNRAP. CDR3 length: 16 residues. CDR3 DNA: TGTGCTAGTGGTCCCTCCTGGACAGGTCGCTCCTATGGCTACACCTTC. It codes for CASGPSWTGRSYGYTF.

This chain uses TRBV4-2 with TRBJ1-2, with 8 positions matching TRBD1. From germline, CDR1 is LGHNA and CDR2 YNFKEQ. V trimming: 0 bases; J trimming: 6 bases; junction bases outside the gene matches: 12. The CDR3 spans 17 residues. The DNA of the CDR3 is TGTGCCAGCAGCCAAGATCTTGGAGACAGGGGAAAGAATGGCTACACCTTC. It yields the protein CASSQDLGDRGKNGYTF.

This chain connects TRBV27 to TRBJ1-1; tentative D call: TRBD1 (5 bases). The V gene's germline CDR1 is MNHEY and CDR2 SMNVEV (reference sequence). The length of the CDR3 is 15 residues. The V gene lost 5 bases and the J gene lost 3 bases, with 16 bases spanning the gap. In DNA form, the CDR3 reads TGTGCCAGCAGTCGTCCTCCCGGGGGTGACACTGAAGCTTTCTTT. The encoded protein is CASSRPPGGDTEAFF.

CDR3 amino acids: CASSLGQGREQYF. CDR3 DNA sequence: TGTGCCAGCAGCTTGGGGCAGGGTCGGGAGCAGTACTTC. The chain carries TRBV7-9 and TRBJ2-7; D is possibly TRBD1 (5 bases). The CDR3 extends over 13 amino acids. Germline V lookup: CDR1 SEHNR, CDR2 FQNEAQ (reference sequence). V was pared by 3 bases and J by 7 bases, with 13 bases between. The full variable domain, completed using reference TRBV7-9 and TRBJ2-7, is DTGVSQNPRHKITKRGQNVTFRCDPISEHNRLYWYRQTLGQGPEFLTYFQNEAQLEKSRLLSDRFSAERPKGSFSTLEIQRTEQGDSAMYLCASSLGQGREQYFGPGTRLTVT.

The CDR3 spells CASSSRSLGRTEAFF. For the CDR3, the DNA is TGTGCCAGCAGTTCCCGATCGTTGGGGCGAACTGAAGCTTTCTTT. This chain links TRBV6-5 with TRBJ1-1, with a tentative D call TRBD1 (5 bases). The V gene lost 4 bases and the J gene lost 5 bases, with 17 bases spanning the gap. Germline V gene lookup returns CDR1 MNHEY and CDR2 SVGAGI. The CDR3 covers 15 residues.

The rearrangement joins TRBV18 to TRBJ2-7, with D maybe TRBD1 (6 bases). V dropped 3 bases and J dropped 5 bases, with 20 bases sitting between them. This CDR3 has 16 residues. CDR1 is KGHSH and CDR2 is LQKENI in the germline V gene. The DNA of the CDR3 is TGTGCCAGCTCACCCTCAGGGGTAGTTCTCAGCAACGAGCAGTACTTC. Translation: CASSPSGVVLSNEQYF.